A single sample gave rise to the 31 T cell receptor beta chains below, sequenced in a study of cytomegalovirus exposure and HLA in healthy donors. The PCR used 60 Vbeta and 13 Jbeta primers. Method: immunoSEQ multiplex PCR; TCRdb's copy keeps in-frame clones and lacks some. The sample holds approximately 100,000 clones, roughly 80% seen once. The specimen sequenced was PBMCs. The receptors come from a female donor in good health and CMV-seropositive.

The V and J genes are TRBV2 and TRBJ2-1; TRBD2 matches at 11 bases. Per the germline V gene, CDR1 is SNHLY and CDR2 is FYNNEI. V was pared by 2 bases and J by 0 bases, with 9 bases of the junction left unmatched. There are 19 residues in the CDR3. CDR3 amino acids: CASSESSGRTLSSYNEQFF. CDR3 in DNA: TGTGCCAGCAGTGAATCTAGCGGGAGGACTCTTAGCTCCTACAATGAGCAGTTCTTC.

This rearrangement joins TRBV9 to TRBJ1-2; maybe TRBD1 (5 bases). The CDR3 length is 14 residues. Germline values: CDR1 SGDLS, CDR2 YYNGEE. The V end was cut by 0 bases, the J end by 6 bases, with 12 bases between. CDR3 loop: CASSVGGRGDGYTF. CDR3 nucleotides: TGTGCCAGCAGCGTAGGCGGGAGGGGCGATGGCTACACCTTC.

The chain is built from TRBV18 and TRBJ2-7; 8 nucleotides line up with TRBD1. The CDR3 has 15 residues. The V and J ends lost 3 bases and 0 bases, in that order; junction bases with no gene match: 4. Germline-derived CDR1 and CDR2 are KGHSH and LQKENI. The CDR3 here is CASSPRTGSSYEQYF. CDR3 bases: TGTGCCAGCTCACCTAGGACAGGGAGCTCCTACGAGCAGTACTTC.

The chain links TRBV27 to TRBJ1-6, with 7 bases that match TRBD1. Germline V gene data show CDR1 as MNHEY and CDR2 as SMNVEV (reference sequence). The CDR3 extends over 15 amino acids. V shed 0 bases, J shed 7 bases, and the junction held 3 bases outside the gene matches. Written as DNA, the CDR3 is TGTGCCAGCAGTTTATCAGGACAGGCCAATTCACCCCTCCACTTT. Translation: CASSLSGQANSPLHF.

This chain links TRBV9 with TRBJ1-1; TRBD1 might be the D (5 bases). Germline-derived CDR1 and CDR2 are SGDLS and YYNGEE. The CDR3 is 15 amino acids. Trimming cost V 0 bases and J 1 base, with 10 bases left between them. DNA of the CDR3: TGTGCCAGCAGCGTAGATGAGACAGAGAACACTGAAGCTTTCTTT. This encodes CASSVDETENTEAFF.

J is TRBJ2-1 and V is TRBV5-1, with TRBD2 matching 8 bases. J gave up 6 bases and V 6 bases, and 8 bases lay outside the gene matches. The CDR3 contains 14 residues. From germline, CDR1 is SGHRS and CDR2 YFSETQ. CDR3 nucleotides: TGCGCCAGCACCCGGGGGGGGGATGGCAATGAGCAGTTCTTC. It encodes CASTRGGDGNEQFF.

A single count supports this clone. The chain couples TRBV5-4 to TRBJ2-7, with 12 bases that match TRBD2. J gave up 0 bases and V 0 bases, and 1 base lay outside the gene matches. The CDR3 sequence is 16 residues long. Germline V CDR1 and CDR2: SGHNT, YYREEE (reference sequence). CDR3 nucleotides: TGTGCCAGCAGCTTGGGGACTAGCGGGAACTCCTACGAGCAGTACTTC. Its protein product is CASSLGTSGNSYEQYF.

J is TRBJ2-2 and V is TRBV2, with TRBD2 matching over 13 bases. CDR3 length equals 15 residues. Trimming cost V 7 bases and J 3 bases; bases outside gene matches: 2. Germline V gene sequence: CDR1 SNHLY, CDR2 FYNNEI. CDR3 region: CASTGLAGDTGELFF. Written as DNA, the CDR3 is TGTGCCAGCACCGGACTAGCGGGAGACACCGGGGAGCTGTTTTTT.

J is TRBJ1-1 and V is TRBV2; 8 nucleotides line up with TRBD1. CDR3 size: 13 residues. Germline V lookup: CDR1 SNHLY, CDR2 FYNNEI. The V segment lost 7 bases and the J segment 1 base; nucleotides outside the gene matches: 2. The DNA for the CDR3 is TGTGCCAGCAACGGACAGGGGAACACTGAAGCTTTCTTT. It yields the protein CASNGQGNTEAFF.

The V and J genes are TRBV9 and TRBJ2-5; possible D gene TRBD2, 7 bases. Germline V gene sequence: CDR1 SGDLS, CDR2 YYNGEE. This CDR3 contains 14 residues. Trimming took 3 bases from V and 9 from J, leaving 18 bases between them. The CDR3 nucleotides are TGTGCCAGCAGCGCGGGGGGCAGTTCGGTGGCCCAGTACTTC. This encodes CASSAGGSSVAQYF.

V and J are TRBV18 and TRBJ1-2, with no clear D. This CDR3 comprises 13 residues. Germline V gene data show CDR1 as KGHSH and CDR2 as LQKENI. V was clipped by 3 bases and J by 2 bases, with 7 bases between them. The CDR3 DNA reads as TGTGCCAGCTCACCTGGAGAGAACTATGGCTACACCTTC. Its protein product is CASSPGENYGYTF.

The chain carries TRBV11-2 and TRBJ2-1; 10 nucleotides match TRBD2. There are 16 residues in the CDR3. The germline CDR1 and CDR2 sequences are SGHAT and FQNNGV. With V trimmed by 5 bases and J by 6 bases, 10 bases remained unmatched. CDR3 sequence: CASSTLLAGVINEQFF. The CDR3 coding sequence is TGTGCCAGCAGCACCCTTCTAGCGGGAGTGATCAATGAGCAGTTCTTC.

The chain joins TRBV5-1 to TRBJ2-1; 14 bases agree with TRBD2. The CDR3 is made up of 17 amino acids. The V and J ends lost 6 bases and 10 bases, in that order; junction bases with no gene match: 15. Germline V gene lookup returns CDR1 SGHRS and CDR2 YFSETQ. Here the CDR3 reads CASTLGLAGAVGREQFF. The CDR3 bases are TGCGCCAGCACCCTGGGACTAGCGGGGGCCGTCGGGCGGGAGCAGTTCTTC. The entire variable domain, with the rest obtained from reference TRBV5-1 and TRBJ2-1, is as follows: KAGVTQTPRYLIKTRGQQVTLSCSPISGHRSVSWYQQTPGQGLQFLFEYFSETQRNKGNFPGRFSGRQFSNSRSEMNVSTLELGDSALYLCASTLGLAGAVGREQFFGPGTRLTVL.

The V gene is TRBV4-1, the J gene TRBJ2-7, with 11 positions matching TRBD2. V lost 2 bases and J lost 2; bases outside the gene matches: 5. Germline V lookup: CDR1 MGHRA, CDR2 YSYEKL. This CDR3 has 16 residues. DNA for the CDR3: TGCGCCAGCAGCCAACGAGGGACTAGCGGAGCCTACGAGCAGTACTTC. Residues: CASSQRGTSGAYEQYF.

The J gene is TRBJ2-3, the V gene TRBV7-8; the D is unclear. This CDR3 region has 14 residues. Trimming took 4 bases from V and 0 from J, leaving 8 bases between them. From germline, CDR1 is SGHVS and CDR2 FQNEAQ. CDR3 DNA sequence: TGTGCCAGCAGCTCCTTTTCTAGCACAGATACGCAGTATTTT. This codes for CASSSFSSTDTQYF.

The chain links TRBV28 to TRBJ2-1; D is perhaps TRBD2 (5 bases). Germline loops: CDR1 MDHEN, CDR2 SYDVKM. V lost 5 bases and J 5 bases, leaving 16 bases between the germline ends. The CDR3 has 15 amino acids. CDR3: CASSAPKRRNNEQFF. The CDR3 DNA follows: TGTGCCAGCAGTGCCCCCAAGCGGCGAAACAATGAGCAGTTCTTC.

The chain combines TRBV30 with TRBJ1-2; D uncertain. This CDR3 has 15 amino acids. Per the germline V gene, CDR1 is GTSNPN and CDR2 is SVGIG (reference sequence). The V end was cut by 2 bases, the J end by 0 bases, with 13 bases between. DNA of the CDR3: TGTGCCTGGAGTCTAACGCACCGCTCTAACTATGGCTACACCTTC. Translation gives CAWSLTHRSNYGYTF.

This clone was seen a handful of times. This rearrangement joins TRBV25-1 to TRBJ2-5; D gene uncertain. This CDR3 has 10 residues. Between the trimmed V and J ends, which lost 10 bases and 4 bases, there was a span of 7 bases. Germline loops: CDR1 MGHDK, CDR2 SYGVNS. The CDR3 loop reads CATVGETQYF. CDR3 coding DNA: TGTGCCACCGTCGGAGAGACCCAGTACTTC.

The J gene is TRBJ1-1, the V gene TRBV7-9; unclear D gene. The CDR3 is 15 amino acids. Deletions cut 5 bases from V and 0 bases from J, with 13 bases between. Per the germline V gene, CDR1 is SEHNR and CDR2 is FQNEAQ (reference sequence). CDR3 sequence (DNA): TGTGCCAGCAGCCGAACCCCCGGAGTGAACACTGAAGCTTTCTTT. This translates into CASSRTPGVNTEAFF.

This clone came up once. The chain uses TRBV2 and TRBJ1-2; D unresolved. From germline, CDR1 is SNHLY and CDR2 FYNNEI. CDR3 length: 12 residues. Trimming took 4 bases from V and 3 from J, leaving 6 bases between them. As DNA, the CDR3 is TGTGCCAGCAGTGGGTCAGACTATGGCTACACCTTC. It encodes CASSGSDYGYTF.

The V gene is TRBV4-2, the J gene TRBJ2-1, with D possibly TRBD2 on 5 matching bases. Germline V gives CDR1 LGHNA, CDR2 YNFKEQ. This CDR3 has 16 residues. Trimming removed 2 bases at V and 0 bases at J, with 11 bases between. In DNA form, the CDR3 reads TGTGCCAGCAGCCAACCCAAGCGGACCTCCTACAATGAGCAGTTCTTC. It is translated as CASSQPKRTSYNEQFF.

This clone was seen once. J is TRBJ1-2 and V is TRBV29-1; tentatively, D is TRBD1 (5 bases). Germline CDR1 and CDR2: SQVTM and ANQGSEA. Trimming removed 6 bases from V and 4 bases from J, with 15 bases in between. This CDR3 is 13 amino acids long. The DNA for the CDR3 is TGCAGCGTCAGACCACCCCAGGGCTATGGCTACACCTTC. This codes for CSVRPPQGYGYTF. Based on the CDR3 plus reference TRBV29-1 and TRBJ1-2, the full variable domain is SAVISQKPSRDICQRGTSLTIQCQVDSQVTMMFWYRQQPGQSLTLIATANQGSEATYESGFVIDKFPISRPNLTFSTLTVSNMSPEDSSIYLCSVRPPQGYGYTFGSGTRLTVV.

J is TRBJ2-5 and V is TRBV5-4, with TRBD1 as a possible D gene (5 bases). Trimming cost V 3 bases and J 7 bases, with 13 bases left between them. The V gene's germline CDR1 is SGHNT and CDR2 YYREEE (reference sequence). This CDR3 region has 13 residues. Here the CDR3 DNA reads TGTGCCAGCAGCTCCCCAGGGCCGGGGACCCAGTACTTC. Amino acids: CASSSPGPGTQYF.

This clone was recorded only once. CDR3 residues: CASSQGLYGYTF. In nucleotides, the CDR3 is TGTGCCAGCAGCCAGGGGTTGTATGGCTACACCTTC. This chain uses TRBV2 with TRBJ1-2; tentatively, D is TRBD1 (6 bases). Germline V gene data show CDR1 as SNHLY and CDR2 as FYNNEI. V shed 6 bases and J shed 5 bases, with 10 bases lying between them. The CDR3 is 12 amino acids.

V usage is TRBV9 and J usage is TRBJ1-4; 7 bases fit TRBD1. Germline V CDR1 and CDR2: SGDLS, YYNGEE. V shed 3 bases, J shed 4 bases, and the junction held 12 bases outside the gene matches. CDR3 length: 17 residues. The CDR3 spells CASSAAAGQAINEKLFF. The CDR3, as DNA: TGTGCCAGCAGCGCCGCAGCCGGACAGGCCATTAATGAAAAACTGTTTTTT.

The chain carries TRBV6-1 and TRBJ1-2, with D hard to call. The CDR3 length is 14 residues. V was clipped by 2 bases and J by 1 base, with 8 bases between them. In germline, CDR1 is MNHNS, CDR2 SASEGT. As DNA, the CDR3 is TGTGCCAGCAGTGAAACGGGGAATAACTATGGCTACACCTTC. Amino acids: CASSETGNNYGYTF.

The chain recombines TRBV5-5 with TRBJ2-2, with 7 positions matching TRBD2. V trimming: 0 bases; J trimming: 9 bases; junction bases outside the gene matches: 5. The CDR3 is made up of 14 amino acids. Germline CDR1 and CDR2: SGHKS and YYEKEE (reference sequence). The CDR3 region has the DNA TGTGCCAGCAGCTTGGACCTCAGCGGGAGGGAGCTGTTTTTT. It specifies CASSLDLSGRELFF.

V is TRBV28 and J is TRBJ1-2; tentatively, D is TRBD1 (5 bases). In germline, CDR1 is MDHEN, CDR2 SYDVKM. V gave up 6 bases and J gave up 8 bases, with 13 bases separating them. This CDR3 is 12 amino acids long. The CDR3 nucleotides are TGTGCCAGCAGCGGGGTACGGGGGGGCTACACCTTC. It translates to CASSGVRGGYTF.

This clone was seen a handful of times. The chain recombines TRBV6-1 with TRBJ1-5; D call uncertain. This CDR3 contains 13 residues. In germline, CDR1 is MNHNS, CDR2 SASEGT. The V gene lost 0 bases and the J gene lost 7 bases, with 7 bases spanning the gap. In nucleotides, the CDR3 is TGTGCCAGCAGTGAAGCGCCGGGACAGCCCCAGCATTTT. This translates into CASSEAPGQPQHF.

CDR3 nucleotide sequence: TGTGCCAGCAGTTCATTGGGAGGGGAGCAGTACTTC. Translation gives CASSSLGGEQYF. The V and J genes are TRBV6-6 and TRBJ2-7, with 7 bases aligning to TRBD2. Germline assignment: CDR1 MNHNY and CDR2 SVGAGI (reference sequence). This CDR3 spans 12 amino acids. V shed 4 bases and J 7 bases; nucleotides not matched to a gene: 4.

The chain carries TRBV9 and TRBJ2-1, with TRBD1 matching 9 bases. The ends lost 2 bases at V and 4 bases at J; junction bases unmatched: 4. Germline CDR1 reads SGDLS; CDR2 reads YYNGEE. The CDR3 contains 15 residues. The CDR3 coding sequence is TGTGCCAGCAGCGTGGGACAGGGACCTTACAATGAGCAGTTCTTC. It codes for CASSVGQGPYNEQFF. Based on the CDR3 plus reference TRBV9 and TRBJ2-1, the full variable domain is DSGVTQTPKHLITATGQRVTLRCSPRSGDLSVYWYQQSLDQGLQFLIQYYNGEERAKGNILERFSAQQFPDLHSELNLSSLELGDSALYFCASSVGQGPYNEQFFGPGTRLTVL.